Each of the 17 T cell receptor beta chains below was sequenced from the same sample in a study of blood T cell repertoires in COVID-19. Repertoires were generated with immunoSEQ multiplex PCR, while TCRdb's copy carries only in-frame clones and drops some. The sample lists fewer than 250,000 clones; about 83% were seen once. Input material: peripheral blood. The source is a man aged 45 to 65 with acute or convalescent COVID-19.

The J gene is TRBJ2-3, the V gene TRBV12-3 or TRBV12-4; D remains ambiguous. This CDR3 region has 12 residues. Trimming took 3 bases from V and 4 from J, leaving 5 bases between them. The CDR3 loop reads CASSFPSDTQYF. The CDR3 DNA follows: TGTGCCAGCAGTTTTCCTTCAGATACGCAGTATTTT.

The CDR3 loop is CASSTTGYSPLHF. The CDR3 DNA reads TGTGCCAGCTCAACAACAGGGTACTCACCCCTCCACTTT. V is TRBV18 and J is TRBJ1-6, with a weak D call TRBD1 (6 bases). Between the trimmed V and J ends, which lost 5 bases and 10 bases, there was a span of 12 bases. The germline V gene encodes CDR1 KGHSH and CDR2 LQKENI. The CDR3 has 13 residues.

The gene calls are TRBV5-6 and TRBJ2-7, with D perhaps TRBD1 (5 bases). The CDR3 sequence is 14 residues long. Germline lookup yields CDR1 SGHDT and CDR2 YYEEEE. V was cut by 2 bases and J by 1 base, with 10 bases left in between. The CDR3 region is CASSFLKGSYEQYF. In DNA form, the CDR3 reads TGTGCCAGCAGCTTCCTGAAGGGGTCCTACGAGCAGTACTTC.

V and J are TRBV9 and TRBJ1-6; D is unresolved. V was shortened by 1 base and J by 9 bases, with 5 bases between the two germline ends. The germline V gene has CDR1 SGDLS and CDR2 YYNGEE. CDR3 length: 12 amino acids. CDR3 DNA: TGTGCCAGCAGCGTACCAGGTTCACCCCTCCACTTT. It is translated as CASSVPGSPLHF.

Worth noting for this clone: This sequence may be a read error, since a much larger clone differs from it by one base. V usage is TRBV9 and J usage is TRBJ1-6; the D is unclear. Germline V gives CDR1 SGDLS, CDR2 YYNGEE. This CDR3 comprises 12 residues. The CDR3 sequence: CAGSVGNSPLHF. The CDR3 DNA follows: TGTGCCGGCAGCGTCGGGAATTCACCCCTCCACTTT.

The DNA for the CDR3 is TGTGCCAGCAGCCCCGGACTAGCGGGACAAGAGACCCAGTACTTC. It encodes CASSPGLAGQETQYF. This chain joins TRBV6-5 and TRBJ2-5, with 12 bases matching TRBD2. The J segment lost 2 bases and the V segment lost 6 bases, leaving 4 bases of the junction unmatched. The CDR3 is 15 residues long. The germline CDR1 and CDR2 sequences are MNHEY and SVGAGI.

The CDR3 is CASSQGSGHQGNTIYF. The DNA of the CDR3 is TGCGCCAGCAGCCAAGGTTCAGGACACCAAGGGAACACCATATATTTT. The chain is built from TRBV4-1 and TRBJ1-3; D is perhaps TRBD1 (5 bases). Trimming took 1 base from V and 7 from J, leaving 17 bases between them. The CDR3 is 16 residues long. Germline CDR1 and CDR2: MGHRA and YSYEKL.

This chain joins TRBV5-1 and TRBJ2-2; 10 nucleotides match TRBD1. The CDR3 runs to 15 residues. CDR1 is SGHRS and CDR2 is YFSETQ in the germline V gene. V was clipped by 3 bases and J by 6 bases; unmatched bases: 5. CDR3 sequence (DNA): TGCGCCAGCAGCTACCGGGACAGGGGCCCCGGGGAGCTGTTTTTT. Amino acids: CASSYRDRGPGELFF.

The CDR3 here is CASSQYTGTGSYGYTF. As DNA, the CDR3 is TGTGCCAGCAGCCAGTATACCGGGACAGGTTCCTATGGCTACACCTTC. The chain couples TRBV4-2 to TRBJ1-2; 8 bases are a match to TRBD1. The CDR3 is 16 residues long. The V and J ends lost 3 bases and 4 bases, in that order; junction bases with no gene match: 10. Germline values: CDR1 LGHNA, CDR2 YNFKEQ.

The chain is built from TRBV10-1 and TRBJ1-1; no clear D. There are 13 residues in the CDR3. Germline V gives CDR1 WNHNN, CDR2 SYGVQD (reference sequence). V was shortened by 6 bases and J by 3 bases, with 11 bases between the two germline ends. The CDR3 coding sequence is TGCGCCAGCAGCCCTGCGCGGGACACTGAAGCTTTCTTT. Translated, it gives CASSPARDTEAFF.

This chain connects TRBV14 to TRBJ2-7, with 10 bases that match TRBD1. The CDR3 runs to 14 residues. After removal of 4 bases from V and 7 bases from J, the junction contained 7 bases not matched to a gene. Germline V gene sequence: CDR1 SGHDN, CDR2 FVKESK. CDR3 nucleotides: TGTGCCAGCAGCCCAAGACAGGGGGCAAGGGAGCAGTACTTC. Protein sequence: CASSPRQGAREQYF.

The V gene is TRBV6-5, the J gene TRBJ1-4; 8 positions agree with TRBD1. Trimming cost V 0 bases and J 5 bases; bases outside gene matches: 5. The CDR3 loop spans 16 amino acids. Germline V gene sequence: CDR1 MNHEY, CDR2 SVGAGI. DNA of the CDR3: TGTGCCAGCAGTTACTCCTCGGGACAGGTGAATGAAAAACTGTTTTTT. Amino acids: CASSYSSGQVNEKLFF.

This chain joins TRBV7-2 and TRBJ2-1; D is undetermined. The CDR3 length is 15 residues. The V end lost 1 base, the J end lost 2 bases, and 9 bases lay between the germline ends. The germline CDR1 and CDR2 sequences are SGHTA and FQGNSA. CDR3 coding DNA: TGTGCCAGCAGCTTAGGTCCGGTAACCTACAATGAGCAGTTCTTC. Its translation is CASSLGPVTYNEQFF.

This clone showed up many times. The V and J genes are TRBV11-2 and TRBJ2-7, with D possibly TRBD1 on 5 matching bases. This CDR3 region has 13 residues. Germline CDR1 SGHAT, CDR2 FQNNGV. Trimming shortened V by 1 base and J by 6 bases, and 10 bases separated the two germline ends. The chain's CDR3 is CASSLGAGFEQYF. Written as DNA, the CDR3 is TGTGCCAGCAGCTTAGGCGCAGGGTTCGAGCAGTACTTC.

CDR3 sequence reads: CASSYQGDGYTF. CDR3 nucleotide sequence: TGTGCCAGCAGTTATCAGGGGGATGGCTACACCTTC. The chain is built from TRBV9 and TRBJ1-2, with TRBD1 matching over 7 bases. Germline loops: CDR1 SGDLS, CDR2 YYNGEE. This CDR3 spans 12 amino acids. After removal of 5 bases from V and 6 bases from J, the junction contained 4 bases not matched to a gene.

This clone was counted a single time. This CDR3 is CAISESRTYEQYF. The CDR3 region has the DNA TGTGCCATCAGTGAGTCGAGAACCTACGAGCAGTACTTC. The rearrangement joins TRBV10-3 to TRBJ2-7; D gene uncertain. This CDR3 has 13 amino acids. Per the germline V gene, CDR1 is ENHRY and CDR2 is SYGVKD. The V end was cut by 0 bases, the J end by 2 bases, with 5 bases between.

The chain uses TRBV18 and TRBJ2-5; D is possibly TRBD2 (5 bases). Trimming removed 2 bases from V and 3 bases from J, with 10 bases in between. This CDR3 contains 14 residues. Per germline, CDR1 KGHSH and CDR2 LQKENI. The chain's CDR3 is CASSPRPAEETQYF. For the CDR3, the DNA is TGTGCCAGCTCACCAAGGCCAGCGGAAGAGACCCAGTACTTC.